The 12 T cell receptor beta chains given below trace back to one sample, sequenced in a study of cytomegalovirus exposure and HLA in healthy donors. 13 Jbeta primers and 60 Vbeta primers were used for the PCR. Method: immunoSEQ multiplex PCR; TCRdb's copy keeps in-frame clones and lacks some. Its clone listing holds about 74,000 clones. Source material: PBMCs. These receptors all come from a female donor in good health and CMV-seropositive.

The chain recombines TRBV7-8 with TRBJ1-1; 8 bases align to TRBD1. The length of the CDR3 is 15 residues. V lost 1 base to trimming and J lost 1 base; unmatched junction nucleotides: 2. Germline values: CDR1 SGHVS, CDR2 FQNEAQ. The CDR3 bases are TGTGCCAGCAGCTTAGGACAGGGGAAGAACACTGAAGCTTTCTTT. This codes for CASSLGQGKNTEAFF.

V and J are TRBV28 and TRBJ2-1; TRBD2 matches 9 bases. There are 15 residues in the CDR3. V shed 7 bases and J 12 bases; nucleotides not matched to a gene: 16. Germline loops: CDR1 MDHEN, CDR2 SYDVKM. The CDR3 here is CASIQSGTSLRGQFF. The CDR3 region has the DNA TGTGCCAGCATACAGTCCGGGACTAGCCTTCGTGGGCAGTTCTTC.

The CDR3 reads CASTPGTGLRNAEAFF. In nucleotides, the CDR3 is TGTGCCAGTACCCCCGGGACAGGCCTTAGAAACGCTGAAGCTTTCTTT. The genes are TRBV19 and TRBJ1-1; TRBD1 matches 8 bases. Trimming took 7 bases from V and 6 from J; bases not matched to a gene: 16. Germline lookup yields CDR1 LNHDA and CDR2 SQIVND (reference sequence). This CDR3 is built from 16 residues.

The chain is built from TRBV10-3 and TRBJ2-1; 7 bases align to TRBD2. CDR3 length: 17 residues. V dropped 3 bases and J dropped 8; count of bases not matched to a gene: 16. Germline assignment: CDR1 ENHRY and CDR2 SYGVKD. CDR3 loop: CAISDEVSSGGRDEQFF. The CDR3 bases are TGTGCCATCAGTGATGAGGTTTCTAGCGGAGGTAGGGATGAGCAGTTCTTC.

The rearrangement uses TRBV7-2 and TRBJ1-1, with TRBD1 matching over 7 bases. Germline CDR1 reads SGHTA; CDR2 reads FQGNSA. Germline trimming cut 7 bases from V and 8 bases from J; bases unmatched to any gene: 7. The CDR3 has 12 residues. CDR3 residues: CASIGTVVEAFF. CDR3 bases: TGTGCCAGCATTGGGACAGTTGTAGAAGCTTTCTTT.

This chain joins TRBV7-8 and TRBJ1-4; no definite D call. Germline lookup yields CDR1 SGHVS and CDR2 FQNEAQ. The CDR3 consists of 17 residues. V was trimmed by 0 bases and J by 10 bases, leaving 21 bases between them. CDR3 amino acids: CASSLALPGRSSRKLFF. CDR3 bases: TGTGCCAGCAGCTTAGCGCTTCCAGGCCGAAGCAGCCGAAAACTGTTTTTT.

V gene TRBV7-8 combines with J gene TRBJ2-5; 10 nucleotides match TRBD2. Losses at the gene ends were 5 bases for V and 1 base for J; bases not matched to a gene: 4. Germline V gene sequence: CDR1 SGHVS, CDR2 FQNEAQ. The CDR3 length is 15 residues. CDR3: CASSRSGRTQETQYF. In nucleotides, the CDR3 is TGTGCCAGCAGCCGTAGCGGGAGGACCCAAGAGACCCAGTACTTC.

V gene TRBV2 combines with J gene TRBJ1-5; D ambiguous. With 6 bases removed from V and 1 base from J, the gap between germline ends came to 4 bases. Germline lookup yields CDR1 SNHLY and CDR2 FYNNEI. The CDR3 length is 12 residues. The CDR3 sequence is CASRASNQPQHF. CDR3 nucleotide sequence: TGTGCCAGCAGGGCAAGCAATCAGCCCCAGCATTTT.

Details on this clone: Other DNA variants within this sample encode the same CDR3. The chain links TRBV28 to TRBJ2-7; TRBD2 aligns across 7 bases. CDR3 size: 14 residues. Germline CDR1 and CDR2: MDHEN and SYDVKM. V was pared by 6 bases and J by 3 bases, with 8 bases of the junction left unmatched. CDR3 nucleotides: TGTGCCAGCAGCCCTCTAGCGGCACGCTACGAGCAGTACTTC. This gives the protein CASSPLAARYEQYF.

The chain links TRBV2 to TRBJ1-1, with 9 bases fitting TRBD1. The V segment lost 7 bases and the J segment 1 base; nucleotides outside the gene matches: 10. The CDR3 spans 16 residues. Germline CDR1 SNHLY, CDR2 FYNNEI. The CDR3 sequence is CASTPGTGSGNTEAFF. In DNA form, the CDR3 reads TGTGCCAGCACCCCCGGGACAGGGTCAGGGAACACTGAAGCTTTCTTT.

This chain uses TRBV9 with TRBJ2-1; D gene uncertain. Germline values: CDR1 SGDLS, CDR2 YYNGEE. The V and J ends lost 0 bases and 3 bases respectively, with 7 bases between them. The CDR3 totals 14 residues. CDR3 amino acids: CASSVVEVYNEQFF. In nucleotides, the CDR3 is TGTGCCAGCAGCGTAGTAGAGGTCTACAATGAGCAGTTCTTC.

The CDR3: CSASSGDTQYF. The CDR3 DNA sequence: TGCAGTGCTAGTTCGGGTGATACGCAGTATTTT. The chain recombines TRBV20-1 with TRBJ2-3; D unresolved. V lost 3 bases and J 6 bases, leaving 7 bases between the germline ends. Germline V gene data show CDR1 as DFQATT and CDR2 as SNEGSKA (reference sequence). The CDR3 has 11 amino acids.